This TCR beta chain derives from a study of blood T cell repertoires in COVID-19 (dated by TCRdb to about 2020). In terms of the full investigation: Collaborator samples came from the United States, Italy and Spain and covered acute and convalescent phases of COVID-19. The prospective study material was composed of cDNA or gDNA derived from T cells, B-cell-depleted T cells, or PBMCs. Deeply sampled blood TCRbeta repertoires from subjects exposed to, actively infected with, or recovered from COVID-19 were included in the dataset. The repertoires were made available in a free public database intended to serve as a resource for research on the immune response to SARS-CoV-2. Samples came from the ongoing ImmuneRACE study (first 160 participants) plus 1,254 subjects from 6 global collaborators. Sample metadata almost always included a de-identified subject ID, COVID-19 status, age in years and sex. Where available, HLA class I and class II types were obtained from metadata supplied by the sample provider rather than from assay-based typing.

To note about this clone: There is no known antigen for this receptor. There are no base qualities to consult, and no much larger clone falls within one base.

The CDR3 runs 15 residues from the cysteine to the phenylalanine. Only the CDR3 DNA stays, 45 bases, in frame from base 1. The trim is 6 bases for V and 4 bases for J, with a gap of 18 bases between the germline ends. In the germline V gene (reference sequence), CDR1 corresponds to SEHNR and CDR2 to FQNEAQ. Enrolling through a virtual design, the prospective study's participants ranged in age from roughly 18 to 95 years and lived across about two dozen United States geographic areas. In the prospective study, participants were assigned to cohorts based on the clinical history participants reported in a screening survey and a study questionnaire. For ImmuneRACE Cohort 3, a participant was defined as recovered based on two consecutive negative NP/OP PCR tests, clearance by a healthcare professional, or resolution of symptoms. In the prospective study, mobile phlebotomists collected whole blood, serum and a nasopharyngeal or oropharyngeal swab from each participant. Prospective study participants could optionally give additional blood draws and questionnaires over an approximately two-month period. Blood samples from the prospective study were shipped frozen or at room temperature prior to DNA extraction.

The immunoSEQ Assay, a bias-controlled multiplex PCR, was used to amplify TCRbeta CDR3 regions from genomic DNA. The paper's processing steps were these. The number of nucleated cells in each sample was estimated by amplification of reference gene primers within the assay. To quantify the absolute abundance of each unique TCRbeta CDR3 rearrangement, sequence reads were collapsed and filtered. For each sample, productive Simpson clonality was calculated as the square root of Simpson's diversity index over productive rearrangements. Imported from immuneACCESS, the table was reduced by TCRdb to in-frame sequences with V and J called. These copies leave out some clones; in studies compared against another copy, an unresolved V gene accounts for under half, and the cause of the remainder is not known. The V and J calls and clone size are taken from that table; D and trimming were inferred from the DNA. This sample holds some 330,000 clones; roughly four fifths were observed only once. The top ten hold less than 6% of the sample.

The paper's findings and limits, for the study overall: How much clinical and demographic metadata was included differed by source and by participant, and the metadata was provided uncurated.

Material: PBMCs or T cells enriched from blood (not recorded which). The chain employs TRBV7-9 and TRBJ1-1, with TRBD1 as a weak D call on 5 bases. This sequence was found in a woman between 45 and 65 years old who had recovered from COVID-19. The CDR3 has the sequence CASRPQGGVGTEAFF. The DNA sequence follows: TGTGCCAGCAGGCCCCAGGGAGGAGTGGGCACTGAAGCTTTCTTT.